A selection of T cell receptor beta chains follows, all from one sample in a study of blood T cell repertoires in COVID-19. Here immunoSEQ multiplex PCR was the method, and the copy in TCRdb shows in-frame clones only, minus some. The sample lists around 160,000 clones, around four fifths occurring once. The sample was peripheral blood. The receptors here all came from a woman between 40 and 55 years old with active or convalescent COVID-19. CDR3s include the opening cysteine and the closing phenylalanine or tryptophan. D genes are given only for firm matches. Size is omitted from some rows. Given values are once, few, many or a class for expanded clones.

clone_size | d_call | j_call | v_call | cdr3_nt | cdr3_aa
NA | NA | TRBJ1-2 | TRBV9 | TGTGCCAGCAGCGTAGCAGGGGCCTCCACTACCAACTATGGCTACACCTTC | CASSVAGASTTNYGYTF
NA | TRBD1 | TRBJ2-7 | TRBV7-2 | TGTGCCAGCAGCTTAGGCGGGACAGGTGGCTACGAGCAGTACTTC | CASSLGGTGGYEQYF
NA | NA | TRBJ2-1 | TRBV6-5 | TGTGCCAGCGTCGCAGATTTCTACAATGAGCAGTTCTTC | CASVADFYNEQFF
NA | NA | TRBJ1-2 | TRBV7-8 | TGTGCCAGCAGCTTGGCCCTAAGTCGGGACTATGGCTACACCTTC | CASSLALSRDYGYTF
NA | NA | TRBJ2-3 | TRBV5-1 | TGCGCCAGCAGCTTGTTTCTCAGCACAGATACGCAGTATTTT | CASSLFLSTDTQYF
NA | NA | TRBJ1-1 | TRBV12-3/TRBV12-4 | TGTGCCAGCAGTTTGCGGGGGGCTGCTGAAGCTTTCTTT | CASSLRGAAEAFF
NA | NA | TRBJ2-3 | TRBV4-3 | TGCGCCAGCAGCCAAGACAGTTTCACAGATACGCAGTATTTT | CASSQDSFTDTQYF
NA | NA | TRBJ1-3 | TRBV11-2 | TGTGCCAGCAGCCCCCCCCTAGCCCGGGCAGCAAACACCATATATTTT | CASSPPLARAANTIYF
NA | TRBD1 | TRBJ1-2 | TRBV5-4 | TGTGCCAGCAGCTTCAGGGGGCAACCCTATGGCTACACCTTC | CASSFRGQPYGYTF
NA | TRBD1 | TRBJ1-1 | TRBV30 | TGTGCCTGGAGTCCAATTGACAGGGGGAACACTGAAGCTTTCTTT | CAWSPIDRGNTEAFF
NA | TRBD1 | TRBJ2-7 | TRBV28 | TGTGCCAGCAGTTTACCGGGACAGGGGTACGAGCAGTACTTC | CASSLPGQGYEQYF
NA | NA | TRBJ2-4 | TRBV6-5 | TGTGCCAGCAGTTACTACAACGCCCCAGGGAAAAACATTCAGTACTTC | CASSYYNAPGKNIQYF
NA | NA | TRBJ1-1 | TRBV28 | TGTGCCAGCAGTTTCGGGGAGGGCACTGAAGCTTTCTTT | CASSFGEGTEAFF
NA | NA | TRBJ2-5 | TRBV5-6 | TGTGCCAGCAACAGGGACCTTCAAGAGACCCAGTACTTC | CASNRDLQETQYF
NA | NA | TRBJ1-5 | TRBV2 | TGTGCCAGCAGTGACGATCAGCCCCAGCATTTT | CASSDDQPQHF
NA | TRBD1 | TRBJ2-1 | TRBV18 | TGTGCCAGTCGACAGGGGGAAGTGAACAATGAGCAGTTCTTC | CASRQGEVNNEQFF
NA | NA | TRBJ1-1 | TRBV3-1/TRBV3-2 | TGTGCCAGCAGCCAAGAACAGGAAAACACTGAAGCTTTCTTT | CASSQEQENTEAFF
NA | NA | TRBJ1-1 | TRBV5-8 | TGTGCCAGCAGTTACCTCGGGACACCAAACACTGAAGCTTTCTTT | CASSYLGTPNTEAFF
NA | NA | TRBJ1-1 | TRBV7-7 | TGTGCTATCCCATCCCCCCAGGTGGCAGACATGAACACTGAAGCTTTCTTT | CAIPSPQVADMNTEAFF
NA | TRBD1 | TRBJ1-2 | TRBV4-1 | TGCGCCAGCAGCCAAGAGCGGACAGGGTCTAACTATGGCTACACCTTC | CASSQERTGSNYGYTF
NA | NA | TRBJ2-7 | TRBV24-1 | TGTGCCACCAGTGAGTCGGACACACCCTACGAGCAGTACTTC | CATSESDTPYEQYF
NA | TRBD1 | TRBJ1-2 | TRBV7-8 | TGTGCCAGCAGCAGAGGGACAGAAGATTATGGCTACACCTTC | CASSRGTEDYGYTF
once | NA | TRBJ1-2 | TRBV6-5 | TGTGCCAGCAGGGGAACGGGCTCGGCAGGGCATGGCTACACCTTC | CASRGTGSAGHGYTF
NA | NA | TRBJ2-5 | TRBV18 | TGTGCCAGCTCACGTAGTATGGTACCCCAAGAGACCCAGTACTTC | CASSRSMVPQETQYF
NA | NA | TRBJ1-1 | TRBV5-1 | TGCGCCAGCAGCTTGATGCGCCCTTGGAACACTGAAGCTTTCTTT | CASSLMRPWNTEAFF
NA | NA | TRBJ2-1 | TRBV19 | TGTGCCAGTAGTATAAGGTTTCGCCCGGGAAGGGACAATGAGCAGTTCTTC | CASSIRFRPGRDNEQFF
NA | NA | TRBJ2-7 | TRBV9 | TGTGCCAGCAGCGTAGAGGAGGGACCCTACGAGCAGTACTTC | CASSVEEGPYEQYF
NA | NA | TRBJ1-6 | TRBV7-2 | TGTGCCAGCAGTCTCGTTTCGGACCTAGGGGCTTCACCCCTCCACTTT | CASSLVSDLGASPLHF
NA | TRBD1 | TRBJ2-7 | TRBV18 | TGTGCCAGCTCACCGGGACAGGGAGCCTACGAGCAGTACTTC | CASSPGQGAYEQYF
NA | TRBD1 | TRBJ1-2 | TRBV5-1 | TGCGCCAGCAGCGGGGAGACAGGGATTAACTATGGCTACACCTTC | CASSGETGINYGYTF
NA | TRBD1 | TRBJ2-3 | TRBV24-1 | TGTGCCACCAGTGATCCAGGGGGCGAGAGGCCAGATACGCAGTATTTT | CATSDPGGERPDTQYF
NA | TRBD1 | TRBJ1-2 | TRBV29-1 | TGCAGCGTTGAGTCAGGGGGCTATGGCTACACCTTC | CSVESGGYGYTF
NA | NA | TRBJ1-2 | TRBV18 | TGTGCCAGCTCACCCGGAAGGGAGGACTATGGCTACACCTTC | CASSPGREDYGYTF
NA | NA | TRBJ1-6 | TRBV28 | TGTGCCAGCAGTTCCCGGTTGGGGGGAGGATCACCCCTCCACTTT | CASSSRLGGGSPLHF
NA | TRBD2 | TRBJ2-1 | TRBV6-1 | TGTGCCAGCAGTGGACTAGCGGGGAGGGTTCACAATGAGCAGTTCTTC | CASSGLAGRVHNEQFF
NA | NA | TRBJ2-7 | TRBV11-2 | TGTGCCAGCAGCTTAGTTTCCGGGTTTGCGTACGAGCAGTACTTC | CASSLVSGFAYEQYF
NA | TRBD1 | TRBJ2-7 | TRBV19 | TGTGCCAGTAGGGACAGGTCAGGGTACGAGCAGTACTTC | CASRDRSGYEQYF
NA | TRBD1 | TRBJ1-2 | TRBV24-1 | TGTGCCACCAGTGATGTGGGACAGGGGGCGTTCATCGGCGGCTACACCTTC | CATSDVGQGAFIGGYTF
NA | TRBD1 | TRBJ2-1 | TRBV6-1 | TGTGCCAGCAGTAAGGACAGGGGACTCAATGAGCAGTTCTTC | CASSKDRGLNEQFF
few | TRBD1 | TRBJ1-1 | TRBV18 | TGTGCCAGCTCGCCCAGGGGGCGGAACACTGAAGCTTTCTTT | CASSPRGRNTEAFF
NA | NA | TRBJ2-6 | TRBV30 | TGTGCCTGGAGTGTACAGTCCTCTGGGGCCAACGTCCTGACTTTC | CAWSVQSSGANVLTF